The 26 T cell receptor beta chains below all came from one sample that was sequenced in a study of identical twins. One entry per CDR3 protein results from TCRdb running MiXCR on the 5' RACE reads. The table shows some 320,000 distinct CDR3 sequences, with around an eighth occurring only once. This same sample was also taken into another study, of yellow fever vaccine responses in identical twins.

The sequencing sample was made of CD8+ T cells sorted from blood. The receptors were gathered from a young woman in good health.

The sample holds a few counts of this clonotype. The chain carries TRBV6-5 and TRBJ2-2; D is possibly TRBD1 or TRBD2 (5 bases each). The ends were cut back, 2 bases at V and 1 base at J, with 8 bases in the middle. Germline V lookup: CDR1 MNHEY, CDR2 SVGAGI. This CDR3 has 15 residues. The DNA of the CDR3 is TGTGCCAGCAGTTACGGGGACGGGAACACCGGGGAGCTGTTTTTT. This codes for CASSYGDGNTGELFF.

The chain carries TRBV6-4 and TRBJ1-1, with D unclear. The V end was cut by 1 base, the J end by 4 bases, with 4 bases between. The CDR3 spans 12 residues. Germline V gene lookup returns CDR1 MRHNA and CDR2 SNTAGT. CDR3 residues: CASSDYGTEAFF. For the CDR3, the DNA is TGTGCCAGCAGTGACTACGGCACTGAAGCTTTCTTT.

There are a few counts of this clonotype. The rearrangement joins TRBV7-9 to TRBJ2-2; D gene unclear. Trimming stripped 3 bases from V and 7 bases from J, with 9 bases between. CDR3 length: 13 residues. The germline V gene encodes CDR1 SEHNR and CDR2 FQNEAQ (reference sequence). The CDR3, as DNA: TGTGCCAGCAGCTTCGTTGCCAGCGGGGAGCTGTTTTTT. Its protein is CASSFVASGELFF.

This clonotype was observed a handful of times. CDR3 sequence: CASSLPGGTQYF. The CDR3 DNA is TGTGCCAGCAGTTTGCCGGGCGGAACCCAGTACTTC. This chain links TRBV28 with TRBJ2-5, with D unclear. This CDR3 has 12 amino acids. Germline V gene lookup returns CDR1 MDHEN and CDR2 SYDVKM. Trimming stripped 3 bases from V and 8 bases from J, with 10 bases between.

This clonotype has just a few counts. The J gene is TRBJ2-5, the V gene TRBV7-8; TRBD2 aligns across 14 bases. CDR1 is SGHVS, CDR2 FQNEAQ, per germline. The ends lost 4 bases at V and 5 bases at J; junction bases unmatched: 9. The CDR3 spans 17 residues. CDR3 residues: CASSSKVRTSGRETQYF. In DNA form, the CDR3 reads TGTGCCAGCAGCTCAAAAGTCAGGACTAGCGGGAGGGAGACCCAGTACTTC.

This clonotype occurred a few times. The chain uses TRBV28 and TRBJ2-1; 11 nucleotides match TRBD2. After removal of 8 bases from V and 3 bases from J, the junction contained 3 bases not matched to a gene. Looked up from germline, CDR1 is MDHEN and CDR2 is SYDVKM. The length of the CDR3 is 14 residues. The CDR3 reads CASELAGDYNEQFF. Here the CDR3 DNA reads TGTGCCAGCGAACTAGCGGGGGACTACAATGAGCAGTTCTTC.

The sample holds a few counts of this clonotype. The V call is TRBV6-5, the J call TRBJ1-5; 7 bases agree with TRBD1. The CDR3 has 18 residues. Trimming cost V 0 bases and J 0 bases; bases outside gene matches: 8. CDR1 is MNHEY, CDR2 SVGAGI, per germline. The CDR3 DNA reads TGTGCCAGCAGTTACTCCAGGGGGGAGGTATATAGCAATCAGCCCCAGCATTTT. Translated: CASSYSRGEVYSNQPQHF.

This clonotype was recorded a few times. The chain recombines TRBV11-2 with TRBJ2-2; D perhaps matches TRBD1 (6 bases). CDR3 length equals 16 residues. Trimming cost V 1 base and J 4 bases, with 13 bases left between them. Per the germline V gene, CDR1 is SGHAT and CDR2 is FQNNGV. This CDR3 is CASSLGKQGTTGELFF. CDR3 nucleotides: TGTGCCAGCAGCTTAGGAAAACAGGGTACCACCGGGGAGCTGTTTTTT.

The sample holds a few counts of this clonotype. This rearrangement joins TRBV28 to TRBJ2-1; D remains unclear. Trimming shortened V by 8 bases and J by 2 bases, and 10 bases separated the two germline ends. The CDR3 consists of 13 residues. Germline-derived CDR1 and CDR2 are MDHEN and SYDVKM. As DNA, the CDR3 is TGTGCCAGCTTAGACACCGCCTACAATGAGCAGTTCTTC. Amino acid sequence: CASLDTAYNEQFF.

The table lists this clonotype with many counts. The rearrangement joins TRBV29-1 to TRBJ2-7; 10 bases map to TRBD2. The CDR3 runs to 14 residues. Per germline, CDR1 SQVTM and CDR2 ANQGSEA. V shed 0 bases, J shed 4 bases, and the junction held 3 bases outside the gene matches. CDR3 amino acids: CSVEDSGLAYEQYF. CDR3 DNA sequence: TGCAGCGTTGAAGACTCGGGACTAGCGTACGAGCAGTACTTC.

The sample holds a few counts of this clonotype. This chain joins TRBV27 and TRBJ1-1; TRBD1 matches 7 bases. V lost 2 bases to trimming and J lost 6 bases; unmatched junction nucleotides: 9. Germline assignment: CDR1 MNHEY and CDR2 SMNVEV (reference sequence). This CDR3 has 15 amino acids. CDR3 amino acids: CASSLEQGITSEAFF. The CDR3 DNA sequence: TGTGCCAGCAGTTTAGAACAGGGGATAACGTCTGAAGCTTTCTTT.

This clonotype was detected many times. The gene calls are TRBV10-3 and TRBJ1-1; D ambiguous. V lost 5 bases, J lost 1 base, and 5 bases lay in between. The CDR3 covers 12 residues. Germline loops: CDR1 ENHRY, CDR2 SYGVKD. This CDR3 is CAISRGNTEAFF. CDR3 nucleotide sequence: TGTGCCATCAGTCGAGGGAACACTGAAGCTTTCTTT.

Many counts were recorded for this clonotype. The CDR3 coding sequence is TGTGCCAGCAGCGCGGACTCCAAGTTCGCAGATACGCAGTATTTT. Residues: CASSADSKFADTQYF. The gene calls are TRBV13 and TRBJ2-3, with D perhaps TRBD2 (5 bases). The CDR3 loop spans 15 amino acids. V was cut by 5 bases and J by 4 bases, with 16 bases left in between. CDR1 and CDR2 from the germline V gene are PRHDT and FYEKMQ (reference sequence).

This clonotype has just a few counts. The J gene is TRBJ2-3, the V gene TRBV4-1, with TRBD1 matching over 10 bases. With 4 bases clipped from V and 6 bases from J, the junction kept 13 bases outside the gene matches. The CDR3 covers 17 residues. Germline CDR1 is MGHRA and CDR2 is YSYEKL. The CDR3 region is CASSRTPGTGVMDTQYF. The CDR3 DNA reads as TGCGCCAGCAGCCGAACTCCTGGGACAGGGGTCATGGATACGCAGTATTTT.

This clonotype was picked up many times. The chain carries TRBV20-1 and TRBJ1-5, with a weak D call TRBD1 (6 bases). V dropped 2 bases and J dropped 0 bases, with 14 bases sitting between them. There are 16 residues in the CDR3. Per germline, CDR1 DFQATT and CDR2 SNEGSKA (reference sequence). CDR3 residues: CSARFFRDTSNQPQHF. The CDR3 region has the DNA TGCAGTGCTAGATTTTTTCGGGACACTAGCAATCAGCCCCAGCATTTT.

This clonotype has more than one count but fewer than ten. The rearrangement links TRBV13 to TRBJ1-6, with unresolved D. The CDR3 covers 12 residues. Germline CDR1 reads PRHDT; CDR2 reads FYEKMQ (reference sequence). V shed 2 bases and J shed 14 bases, with 10 bases lying between them. The CDR3 here is CASSLSLGTLHF. The CDR3 DNA is TGTGCCAGCAGCTTATCCTTGGGGACCCTCCACTTT.

In its sample, this clonotype was seen many times. The V gene is TRBV20-1, the J gene TRBJ1-5; TRBD1 aligns across 8 bases. The CDR3 loop spans 15 amino acids. With V trimmed by 5 bases and J by 1 base, 7 bases remained unmatched. CDR1 DFQATT and CDR2 SNEGSKA come from the germline V gene (reference sequence). CDR3 loop: CSASARTGSNQPQHF. Here the CDR3 DNA reads TGCAGTGCTTCCGCTCGGACAGGGAGCAATCAGCCCCAGCATTTT.

This clonotype was seen ten or more times. The genes are TRBV27 and TRBJ2-7, with TRBD2 matching 9 bases. The germline gives CDR1 MNHEY, CDR2 SMNVEV (reference sequence). With 3 bases clipped from V and 1 base from J, the junction kept 4 bases outside the gene matches. This CDR3 has 15 amino acids. The CDR3 DNA follows: TGTGCCAGCAGTTTGACTAGCGGCAGTTCCTACGAGCAGTACTTC. This sequence encodes CASSLTSGSSYEQYF.

This chain connects TRBV28 to TRBJ2-7; 7 bases are shared with TRBD1. Trimming took 3 bases from V and 0 from J; bases not matched to a gene: 11. Germline lookup yields CDR1 MDHEN and CDR2 SYDVKM. The CDR3 has 17 amino acids. The CDR3 sequence: CASSLPSTGFSSYEQYF. CDR3 DNA: TGTGCCAGCAGTTTGCCCTCGACAGGGTTCAGCTCCTACGAGCAGTACTTC.

Ten or more counts support this clonotype. The chain recombines TRBV7-8 with TRBJ2-3, with D possibly being TRBD2 (5 bases). The CDR3 spans 16 residues. V lost 2 bases, J lost 0 bases, and 12 bases lay in between. Germline-derived CDR1 and CDR2 are SGHVS and FQNEAQ. The CDR3 loop is CASSLPRAISTDTQYF. The CDR3 DNA reads TGTGCCAGCAGCTTACCGCGGGCGATAAGCACAGATACGCAGTATTTT.

The rearrangement links TRBV7-2 to TRBJ2-1; a weak D match, TRBD2 (5 bases). V was shortened by 3 bases and J by 5 bases, with 20 bases between the two germline ends. Per the germline V gene, CDR1 is SGHTA and CDR2 is FQGNSA. The CDR3 has 17 amino acids. CDR3 in amino acids: CASSFPISGLGDNEQFF. The CDR3 DNA is TGTGCCAGCAGCTTCCCCATCTCCGGACTTGGGGACAATGAGCAGTTCTTC.

The table lists this clonotype with a few counts. V usage is TRBV12-3 or TRBV12-4 and J usage is TRBJ2-1; a weak D match, TRBD1 (5 bases). This CDR3 spans 14 amino acids. V lost 2 bases and J lost 6, with 11 bases in between. For the CDR3, the DNA is TGTGCCAGCAGTTTACAGGGTTCACCCAATGAGCAGTTCTTC. It yields the protein CASSLQGSPNEQFF.

The sample holds a few counts of this clonotype. This chain uses TRBV13 with TRBJ2-7; the D is unclear. V lost 0 bases and J lost 7, with 7 bases in between. Germline CDR1 PRHDT, CDR2 FYEKMQ (reference sequence). The CDR3 covers 12 residues. The CDR3 coding sequence is TGTGCCAGCAGCTTAGGGTCTTGGGAGCAGTACGTC. Translation: CASSLGSWEQYV.

The chain carries TRBV7-9 and TRBJ2-1; TRBD2 is a possible D gene (7 bases). Germline CDR1 reads SEHNR; CDR2 reads FQNEAQ (reference sequence). Trimming stripped 5 bases from V and 6 bases from J, with 14 bases between. The CDR3 has 14 residues. The CDR3 protein is CASSHRGASNEQFF. The CDR3 region has the DNA TGTGCCAGCAGCCATCGGGGGGCTTCCAATGAGCAGTTCTTC.

This clonotype was observed a handful of times. V gene TRBV24-1 combines with J gene TRBJ2-5, with D possibly TRBD2 on 5 matching bases. This CDR3 comprises 12 residues. Trimming left V 4 bases short and J 5 bases short, with 7 bases between. CDR1 and CDR2 (germline): KGHDR, SFDVKD. CDR3 sequence: CATSDGVETQYF. The CDR3 coding sequence is TGTGCCACCAGTGACGGGGTGGAGACCCAGTACTTC.

The sample holds a few counts of this clonotype. V usage is TRBV4-1 and J usage is TRBJ2-7, with 8 positions matching TRBD1. The CDR3 extends over 14 amino acids. In germline, CDR1 is MGHRA, CDR2 YSYEKL. The V gene end was trimmed by 1 base and the J gene end by 4 bases; junction bases not matched to a gene: 3. The DNA of the CDR3 is TGCGCCAGCAGCCAAGCCCAGGGGGCATACGAGCAGTACGTC. Protein sequence: CASSQAQGAYEQYV.